This T cell receptor beta chain was sequenced during a study of CD8+ T cells in alopecia areata. Across the whole study: The study gave treated patients oral tofacitinib at 5 to 10 mg twice daily. Findings and limits, study-wide: Patients displayed less clarity in TCR sharing than mice, a finding possibly related to HLA.

Following RNA extraction, reverse transcription yielded cDNA that acted as the sequencing template. Using immunoSEQ multiplex PCR, the repertoire was profiled, and TCRdb retains in-frame clones only, with some absent. Here the sample spans 95,000 to 110,000 clones, roughly 84% being singletons. The treatment denotes: oral pan-JAK inhibitor, 5-10 mg twice daily. PBMCs, the starting material, were the source of sorted CD4+ and CD8+ T cells. About this clone: The antigen remains undetermined.

Germline CDR1 reads LNHDA; CDR2 reads SQIVND (reference sequence). Trimming shortened V by 10 bases and J by 5 bases, and 21 bases separated the two germline ends. The CDR3 loop spans 15 amino acids. The TCR was taken from a human donor with alopecia areata. Here the sequenced sample was CD8+ T cells sorted from blood, taken at week 24, from a patient treated with tofacitinib. The chain recombines TRBV19 with TRBJ2-1; maybe TRBD2 (5 bases). The CDR3 DNA reads TGTGCCACCGACCAGGTCAACGAGGGTCACAATGAGCAGTTCTTC. Amino acid sequence: CATDQVNEGHNEQFF. The variable domain in full, with the rest retrieved from reference TRBV19 and TRBJ2-1, is DGGITQSPKYLFRKEGQNVTLSCEQNLNHDAMYWYRQDPGQGLRLIYYSQIVNDFQKGDIAEGYSVSREKKESFPLTVTSAQKNPTAFYLCATDQVNEGHNEQFFGPGTRLTVL.